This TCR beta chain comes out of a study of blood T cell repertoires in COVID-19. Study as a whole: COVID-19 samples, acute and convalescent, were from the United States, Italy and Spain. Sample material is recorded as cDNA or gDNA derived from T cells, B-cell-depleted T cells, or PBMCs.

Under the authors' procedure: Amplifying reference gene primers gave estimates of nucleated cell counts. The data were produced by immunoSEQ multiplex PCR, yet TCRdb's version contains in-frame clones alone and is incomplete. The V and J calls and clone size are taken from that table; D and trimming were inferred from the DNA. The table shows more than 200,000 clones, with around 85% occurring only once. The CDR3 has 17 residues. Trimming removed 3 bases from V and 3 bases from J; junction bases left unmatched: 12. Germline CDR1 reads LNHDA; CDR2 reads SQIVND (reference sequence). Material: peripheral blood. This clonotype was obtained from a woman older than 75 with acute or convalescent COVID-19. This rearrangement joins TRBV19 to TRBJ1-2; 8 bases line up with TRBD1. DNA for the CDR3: TGTGCCAGTAGTATCGGGAGACAGGGGTTAGTTGACTATGGCTACACCTTC. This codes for CASSIGRQGLVDYGYTF.